These T cell receptor beta chains were read from a single sample in a study of T cell responses to AZD1222 COVID-19 vaccine. Here immunoSEQ multiplex PCR was the method, and the copy in TCRdb shows in-frame clones only, minus some. The table shows around 120,000 clones, with about nine tenths occurring only once. This sample comprised peripheral blood, obtained on day 0 of AZD1222 vaccination. The receptor set was obtained from an adult in good health. CDR3s include the opening cysteine and the closing phenylalanine or tryptophan. The order of the fields is V gene, J gene, clone size, D gene, CDR3 protein, CDR3 DNA. A D gene is named only where the DNA matches it firmly. Clone size is given for some rows only: seen once, a few or many times, or a class if the clone is expanded.

>TRBV2|TRBJ1-1|-|-
CASRWDVNTEAFF
TGTGCCAGCAGGTGGGACGTGAACACTGAAGCTTTCTTT
>TRBV5-1|TRBJ2-2|-|-
CASSSGDRNTGELFF
TGCGCCAGCAGCTCCGGGGACCGGAACACCGGGGAGCTGTTTTTT
>TRBV5-1|TRBJ2-5|-|-
CASSLATTQETQYF
TGCGCCAGCAGCTTGGCCACAACGCAAGAGACCCAGTACTTC
>TRBV19|TRBJ2-6|-|TRBD2
CASRGLAGAAGANVLTF
TGTGCCAGTAGAGGACTAGCGGGAGCGGCTGGGGCCAACGTCCTGACTTTC
>TRBV11-3|TRBJ2-2|once|TRBD2
CASSLGLAGGLPGELFF
TGTGCCAGCAGCTTAGGACTAGCGGGAGGTCTTCCCGGGGAGCTGTTTTTT
>TRBV28|TRBJ1-4|-|TRBD1
CASSVTGRETTNEKLFF
TGTGCCAGCAGTGTGACAGGGCGAGAGACTACTAATGAAAAACTGTTTTTT
>TRBV29-1|TRBJ2-5|-|-
CSGGQGGKTQYF
TGCAGCGGAGGACAGGGAGGGAAGACCCAGTACTTC
>TRBV7-2|TRBJ2-2|-|TRBD2
CASSSQSGGANTGELFF
TGTGCCAGCAGCTCCCAAAGCGGGGGTGCGAACACCGGGGAGCTGTTTTTT
>TRBV3-1/TRBV3-2|TRBJ1-2|-|-
CASSQAGGGNYGYTF
TGTGCCAGCAGCCAAGCTGGGGGCGGAAACTATGGCTACACCTTC
>TRBV18|TRBJ1-2|-|TRBD1
CASSPLTGGEGGYTF
TGTGCCAGCTCACCACTCACAGGGGGCGAGGGAGGCTACACCTTC
>TRBV12-3/TRBV12-4|TRBJ2-7|-|-
CASSPQGYEQYF
TGTGCCAGCAGCCCACAGGGCTACGAGCAGTACTTC
>TRBV6-7|TRBJ2-3|once|TRBD2
CASSYRGQRTSGSLSDTQYF
TGTGCCAGCAGTTACCGGGGACAGCGGACTAGCGGGAGTTTGTCAGATACGCAGTATTTT
>TRBV7-8|TRBJ2-2|-|-
CASSLAWTTITGELFF
TGTGCCAGCAGCTTAGCCTGGACCACCATCACCGGGGAGCTGTTTTTT
>TRBV2|TRBJ2-3|-|TRBD1
CASRRQGGLTDTQYF
TGTGCCAGCAGACGACAGGGGGGGCTCACAGATACGCAGTATTTT
>TRBV4-1|TRBJ2-1|-|-
CASSQDYGTYNEQFF
TGCGCCAGCAGCCAAGACTACGGGACCTACAATGAGCAGTTCTTC
>TRBV5-1|TRBJ2-7|-|TRBD1
CASSYSGGDPYEQYF
TGCGCCAGCAGCTATTCAGGGGGTGATCCCTACGAGCAGTACTTC
>TRBV24-1|TRBJ2-7|-|TRBD2
CATSDSKSSGSLYEQYF
TGTGCCACCAGTGATTCAAAATCTAGCGGGAGTTTATACGAGCAGTACTTC
>TRBV3-1/TRBV3-2|TRBJ2-7|-|-
CASSPLRSSYEQYF
TGTGCCAGCAGCCCACTCAGGAGCTCCTACGAGCAGTACTTC
>TRBV5-5|TRBJ1-5|-|-
CASSLAADSPGNF
TGTGCCAGCAGCTTGGCCGCGGACAGCCCGGGGAATTTT
>TRBV7-8|TRBJ2-1|-|-
CASSRTRDNEQFF
TGTGCCAGCAGCCGCACGAGAGACAATGAGCAGTTCTTC
>TRBV2|TRBJ1-5|-|-
CASSNQKGIRQPQHF
TGTGCCAGCAGCAACCAGAAGGGCATCCGTCAGCCCCAGCATTTT
>TRBV5-1|TRBJ1-2|once|-
CASSFTDKQVQGYTF
TGCGCCAGCAGCTTTACGGACAAACAAGTACAAGGCTACACCTTC
>TRBV3-1/TRBV3-2|TRBJ1-3|-|-
CASSHVQGLGNTIYF
TGTGCCAGCAGCCACGTACAGGGTTTAGGAAACACCATATATTTT
>TRBV27|TRBJ2-4|-|TRBD1
CASSTGGNAKNIQYF
TGTGCCAGCAGTACAGGGGGGAATGCCAAAAACATTCAGTACTTC
>TRBV5-1|TRBJ2-7|-|-
CASSSGQLLTYEQYF
TGCGCCAGCAGCTCCGGACAGCTTTTGACCTACGAGCAGTACTTC
>TRBV6-5|TRBJ1-5|-|-
CASRTGIGNQPQHF
TGTGCCAGCAGGACAGGAATCGGCAATCAGCCCCAGCATTTT
>TRBV7-7|TRBJ2-7|-|-
CASSPQGGRGNEQYF
TGTGCTAGCAGCCCCCAGGGAGGCAGGGGGAACGAGCAGTACTTC
>TRBV10-3|TRBJ1-5|-|TRBD1
CAISEEQGDQPQHF
TGTGCCATCAGTGAGGAACAGGGGGATCAGCCCCAGCATTTT
>TRBV18|TRBJ2-4|-|-
CASSPGGIAKNIQYF
TGTGCCAGCTCACCAGGGGGCATCGCCAAAAACATTCAGTACTTC
>TRBV6-1|TRBJ1-2|once|-
CASSSQGQNNYGYTF
TGTGCCAGCAGCTCCCAGGGACAAAATAACTATGGCTACACCTTC
>TRBV5-4|TRBJ2-5|-|TRBD2
CASSLPPGLAGGQVETQYF
TGTGCCAGCAGCCTGCCCCCGGGACTAGCGGGAGGGCAAGTCGAGACCCAGTACTTC
>TRBV14|TRBJ1-1|-|-
CASSHGTPGEGTEAFF
TGTGCCAGCAGCCACGGGACCCCGGGGGAAGGCACTGAAGCTTTCTTT
>TRBV5-1|TRBJ2-7|-|TRBD2
CASSFRGGSYEQYF
TGCGCCAGCAGCTTTCGGGGGGGATCCTACGAGCAGTACTTC
>TRBV11-2|TRBJ1-2|-|-
CASSLGLSNYGYTF
TGTGCCAGCAGCTTAGGGTTGTCAAACTATGGCTACACCTTC
>TRBV7-3|TRBJ2-1|once|-
CASTSGGAPYNEQFF
TGTGCCAGCACCTCCGGGGGAGCCCCTTACAATGAGCAGTTCTTC
>TRBV10-2|TRBJ2-3|-|TRBD2
CASLSGRNIDTQYF
TGCGCCAGTCTTAGCGGGAGAAACATAGATACGCAGTATTTT
>TRBV7-9|TRBJ2-2|-|TRBD2
CASSFRTSGTGELFF
TGTGCCAGCAGCTTCCGGACTAGCGGCACCGGGGAGCTGTTTTTT
>TRBV6-5|TRBJ2-7|-|-
CARPTGTIYEQYF
TGTGCCAGACCGACAGGGACTATCTACGAGCAGTACTTC
>TRBV19|TRBJ2-1|-|-
CASSIDLDGPSYNEQFF
TGTGCCAGTAGTATAGATCTGGACGGTCCTTCCTACAATGAGCAGTTCTTC
>TRBV18|TRBJ1-1|-|-
CASSPPTLGGLKDTEAFF
TGTGCCAGCTCACCGCCGACTTTAGGGGGGCTTAAGGACACTGAAGCTTTCTTT
>TRBV3-1/TRBV3-2|TRBJ2-7|-|TRBD2
CASTAGLAYTYEQYF
TGTGCCAGCACCGCGGGACTAGCGTATACCTACGAGCAGTACTTC
>TRBV27|TRBJ2-7|-|-
CASSLQRASYEQYF
TGTGCCAGCAGTTTACAGCGGGCCTCCTACGAGCAGTACTTC